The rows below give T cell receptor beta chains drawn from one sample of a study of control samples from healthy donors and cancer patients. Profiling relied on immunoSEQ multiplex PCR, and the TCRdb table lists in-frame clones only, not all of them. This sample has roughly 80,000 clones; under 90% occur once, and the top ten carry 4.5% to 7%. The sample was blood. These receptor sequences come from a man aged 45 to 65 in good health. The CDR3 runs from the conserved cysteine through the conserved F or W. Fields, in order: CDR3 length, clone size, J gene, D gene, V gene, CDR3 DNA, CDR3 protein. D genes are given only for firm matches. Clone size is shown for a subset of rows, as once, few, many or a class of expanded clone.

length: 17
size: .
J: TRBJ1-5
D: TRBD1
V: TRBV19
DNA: TGTGCCAGTAGTATAGGACCCCAGGGGGTAGGCAATCAGCCCCAGCATTTT
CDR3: CASSIGPQGVGNQPQHF

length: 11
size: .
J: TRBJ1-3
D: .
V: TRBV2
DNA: TGTGCCAGCAACTCCGGAAACACCATATATTTT
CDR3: CASNSGNTIYF

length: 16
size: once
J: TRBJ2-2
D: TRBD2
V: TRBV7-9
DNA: TGTGCCAGCAGCCGCGGACTAGCGGGGAACACCGGGGAGCTGTTTTTT
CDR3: CASSRGLAGNTGELFF

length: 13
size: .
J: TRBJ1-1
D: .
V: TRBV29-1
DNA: TGCAGCGTCTCGGGGCTCATGAACACTGAAGCTTTCTTT
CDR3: CSVSGLMNTEAFF

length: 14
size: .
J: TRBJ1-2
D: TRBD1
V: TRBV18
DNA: TGTGCCAGCTCACCTGGTGAGGGGGCGGATGGCTACACCTTC
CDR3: CASSPGEGADGYTF

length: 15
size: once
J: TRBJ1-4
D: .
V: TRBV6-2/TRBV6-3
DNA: TGTGCCAGCAGTTACGAGGCCGTGGTGGATGAAAAACTGTTTTTT
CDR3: CASSYEAVVDEKLFF

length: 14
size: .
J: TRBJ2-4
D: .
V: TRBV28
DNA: TGTGCCAGCAATCCTACCAGGGCCAAAAACATTCAGTACTTC
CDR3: CASNPTRAKNIQYF

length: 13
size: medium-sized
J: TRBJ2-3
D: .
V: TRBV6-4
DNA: TGTGCCAGCAGTGACCGAGTCACAGATACGCAGTATTTT
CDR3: CASSDRVTDTQYF

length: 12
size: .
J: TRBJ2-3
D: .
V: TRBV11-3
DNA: TGTGCCAGCCGAACGAGCACAGATACGCAGTATTTT
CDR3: CASRTSTDTQYF

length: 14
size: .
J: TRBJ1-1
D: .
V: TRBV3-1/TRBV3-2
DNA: TGTGCCAGCAGCCGATCCCATATGAACACTGAAGCTTTCTTT
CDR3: CASSRSHMNTEAFF

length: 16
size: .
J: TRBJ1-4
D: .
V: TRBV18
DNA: TGTGCCAGCTCACCCTCCTTGGGGCAGGTTAATGAAAAACTGTTTTTT
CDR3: CASSPSLGQVNEKLFF

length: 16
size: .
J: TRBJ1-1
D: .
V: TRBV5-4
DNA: TGTGCCAGCAGCTTAGACCCGGGACGCCCGAACACTGAAGCTTTCTTT
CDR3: CASSLDPGRPNTEAFF

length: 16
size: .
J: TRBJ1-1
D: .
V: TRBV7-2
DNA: TGTGCCAGCAGCTTAGCGCGGGGGAAAGGGAACACTGAAGCTTTCTTT
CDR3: CASSLARGKGNTEAFF

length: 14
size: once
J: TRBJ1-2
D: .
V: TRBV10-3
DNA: TGTGCCATCAGTGAATCTGGGGAGGTCTATGGCTACACCTTC
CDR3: CAISESGEVYGYTF

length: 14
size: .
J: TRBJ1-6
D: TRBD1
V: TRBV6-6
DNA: TGTGCCAGCATCTACGGACAGGGGGTCTCACCCCTCCACTTT
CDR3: CASIYGQGVSPLHF

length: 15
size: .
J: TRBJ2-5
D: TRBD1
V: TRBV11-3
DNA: TGTGCCAGCAGCCCGAGGACAGGGTGGCAGGAGACCCAGTACTTC
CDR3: CASSPRTGWQETQYF

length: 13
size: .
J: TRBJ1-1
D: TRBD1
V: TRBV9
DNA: TGTGCCAGCAGTAACAGGGGCCCCACTGAAGCTTTCTTT
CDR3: CASSNRGPTEAFF

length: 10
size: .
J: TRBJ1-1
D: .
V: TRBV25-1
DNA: TGTGCCAGCAGTGACAGGGTCGCTTTCTTT
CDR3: CASSDRVAFF

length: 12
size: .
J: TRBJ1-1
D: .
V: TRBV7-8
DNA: TGTGCCAGCAGCCCCTACAACCTTGAAGCTTTCTTT
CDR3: CASSPYNLEAFF

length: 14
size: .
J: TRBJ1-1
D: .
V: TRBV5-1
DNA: TGCGCCAGCAGCGGGGGGGCAATGAACACTGAAGCTTTCTTT
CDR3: CASSGGAMNTEAFF

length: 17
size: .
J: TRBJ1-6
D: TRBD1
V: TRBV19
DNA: TGTGCCAGTTTGGGACAGGGGGGAAGCTCCTATAATTCACCCCTCCACTTT
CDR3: CASLGQGGSSYNSPLHF

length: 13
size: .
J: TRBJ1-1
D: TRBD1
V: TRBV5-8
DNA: TGTGCCAGCAGCAAGTACAGGGGCACTGAAGCTTTCTTT
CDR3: CASSKYRGTEAFF

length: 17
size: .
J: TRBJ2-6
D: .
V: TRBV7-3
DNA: TGTGCCAGCAGCTTAAACTCCCGTGGTGGTGGGGCCAACGTCCTGACTTTC
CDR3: CASSLNSRGGGANVLTF

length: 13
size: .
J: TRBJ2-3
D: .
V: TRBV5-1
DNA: TGCGCCAGCAGAAACTCGTGGGTAGATACGCAGTATTTT
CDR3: CASRNSWVDTQYF

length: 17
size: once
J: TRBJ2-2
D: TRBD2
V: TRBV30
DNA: TGTGCCTGGAGACACAGCGGGGGGGCTATGAACACCGGGGAGCTGTTTTTT
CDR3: CAWRHSGGAMNTGELFF

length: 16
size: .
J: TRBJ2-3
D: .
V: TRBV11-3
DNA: TGTGCCAGCAGCTTAGGGGGTGTGTCGGGCACAGATACGCAGTATTTT
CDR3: CASSLGGVSGTDTQYF

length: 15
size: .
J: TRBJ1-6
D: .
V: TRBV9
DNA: TGTGCCAGCAGCGTAAGTGTGTCACCTAATTCACCCCTCCACTTT
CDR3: CASSVSVSPNSPLHF

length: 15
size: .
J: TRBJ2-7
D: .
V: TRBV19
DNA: TGTGCCAGTAGTAAGGGACTCGCCCCCTACTACGAGCAGTACTTC
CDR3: CASSKGLAPYYEQYF

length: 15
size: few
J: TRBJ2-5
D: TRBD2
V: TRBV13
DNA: TGTGCCAGCAGCTTAAAGGCTAGCGGCCAAGAGACCCAGTACTTC
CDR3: CASSLKASGQETQYF

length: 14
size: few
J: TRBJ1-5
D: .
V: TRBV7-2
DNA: TGTGCCAGCAGCCAAACCGGGCTTCTCCAGCCCCAGCATTTT
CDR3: CASSQTGLLQPQHF

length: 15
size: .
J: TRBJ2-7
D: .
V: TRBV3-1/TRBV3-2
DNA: TGTGCCAGCAGCCAAGGCAGCCAGGGAAGCGGCGAGCAGTACTTC
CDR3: CASSQGSQGSGEQYF

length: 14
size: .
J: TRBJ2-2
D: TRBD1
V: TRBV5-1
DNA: TGCGCCAGCAGCCCGGGACAGATGAACCGGGAGCTGTTTTTT
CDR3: CASSPGQMNRELFF

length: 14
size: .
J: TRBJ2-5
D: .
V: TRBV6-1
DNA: TGTGCCAGCAGTGAAGCGTTCCCGTCGGAGACCCAGTACTTC
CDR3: CASSEAFPSETQYF

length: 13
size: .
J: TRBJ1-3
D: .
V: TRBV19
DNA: TGTGCCAGTTTCCGGGAGCAAGGGGACACCATATATTTT
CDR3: CASFREQGDTIYF

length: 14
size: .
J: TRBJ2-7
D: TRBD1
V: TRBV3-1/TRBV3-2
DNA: TGTGCCAGCAGCCCCGGACAGGGTTGGGACGAGCAGTACTTC
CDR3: CASSPGQGWDEQYF

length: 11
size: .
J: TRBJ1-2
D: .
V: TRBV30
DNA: TGTGCCTGGAGTGCCGGCTATGGCTACACCTTC
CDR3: CAWSAGYGYTF

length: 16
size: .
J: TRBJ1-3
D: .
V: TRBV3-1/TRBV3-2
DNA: TGTGCCAGCAGCCAGAGTCCCCAGAGCTCTGGAAACACCATATATTTT
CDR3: CASSQSPQSSGNTIYF

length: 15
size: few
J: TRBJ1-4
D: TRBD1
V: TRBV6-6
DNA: TGTGCCAGCAGTACAACACAGGGGGTGAATGAAAAACTGTTTTTT
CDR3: CASSTTQGVNEKLFF

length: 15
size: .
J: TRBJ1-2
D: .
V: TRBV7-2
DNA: TGTGCCAGCAGCTTAGGAGGAACGGGGGGCTATGGCTACACCTTC
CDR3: CASSLGGTGGYGYTF

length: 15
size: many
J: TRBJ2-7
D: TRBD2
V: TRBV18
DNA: TGTGCCAGCTCACCACGGACTAGCGGGGCCTACGAGCAGTACTTC
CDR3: CASSPRTSGAYEQYF

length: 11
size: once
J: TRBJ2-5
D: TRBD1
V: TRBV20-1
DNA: TGCAGTGGAGGGGGCGCAGAGACCCAGTACTTC
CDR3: CSGGGAETQYF

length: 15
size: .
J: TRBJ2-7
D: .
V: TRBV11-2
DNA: TGTGCCAGCAGCTTAACGCCTCGGGGCTCCTACGAGCAGTACTTC
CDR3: CASSLTPRGSYEQYF

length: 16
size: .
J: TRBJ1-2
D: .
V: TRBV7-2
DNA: TGTGCCAGCAGCTTAAGGGGGGACGGATTAAACTATGGCTACACCTTC
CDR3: CASSLRGDGLNYGYTF

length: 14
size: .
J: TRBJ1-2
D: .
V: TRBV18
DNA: TGTGCCAGCTCACCACCGACGGGACGGGAAGGCTACACCTTC
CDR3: CASSPPTGREGYTF

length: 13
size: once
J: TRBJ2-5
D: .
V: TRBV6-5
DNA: TGTGCCAGCCCGTGGGGGAATCAAGAGACCCAGTACTTC
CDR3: CASPWGNQETQYF

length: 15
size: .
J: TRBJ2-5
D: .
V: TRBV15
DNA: TGTGCCACCAGCAGAGACAGGGTACCGCAAGAGACCCAGTACTTC
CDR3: CATSRDRVPQETQYF

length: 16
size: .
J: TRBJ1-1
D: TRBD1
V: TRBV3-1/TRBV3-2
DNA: TGTGCCAGCAGTCCCACAGGGGGCGGCGGTCGCACTGAAGCTTTCTTT
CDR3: CASSPTGGGGRTEAFF

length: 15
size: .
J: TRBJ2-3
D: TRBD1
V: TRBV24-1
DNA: TGTGCCACCAGTGCCAGGACAGGGGGCGCAGATACGCAGTATTTT
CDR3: CATSARTGGADTQYF

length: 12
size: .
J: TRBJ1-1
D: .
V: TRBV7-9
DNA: TGTGCCAGCAGGACAGCCAACACTGAAGCTTTCTTT
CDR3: CASRTANTEAFF